This T cell receptor beta chain was recorded in a study of cytomegalovirus exposure and HLA in healthy donors. Broader study findings: Among CMV-associated TCR beta chains, most appeared HLA-restricted in a later analysis.

PCR involved 60 Vbeta and 13 Jbeta primers. This table comes from immunoSEQ multiplex PCR, and its TCRdb copy is limited to in-frame clones, with some not included. This table holds some 190,000 clones, around 80% found once. V was shortened by 6 bases and J by 6 bases, with 23 bases between the two germline ends. From germline, CDR1 is MNHEY and CDR2 SMNVEV (reference sequence). The CDR3 loop spans 16 amino acids. Of note for this clone: The antigen remains undetermined.

This TCR derives from a woman in her thirties in good health and CMV-seronegative. Sequencing was performed on PBMCs. The V gene is TRBV27, the J gene TRBJ1-1; D not certain. The CDR3 is CASRIWAPGRTSEAFF. The CDR3, as DNA: TGTGCCAGCAGGATTTGGGCCCCAGGAAGGACTTCTGAAGCTTTCTTT.